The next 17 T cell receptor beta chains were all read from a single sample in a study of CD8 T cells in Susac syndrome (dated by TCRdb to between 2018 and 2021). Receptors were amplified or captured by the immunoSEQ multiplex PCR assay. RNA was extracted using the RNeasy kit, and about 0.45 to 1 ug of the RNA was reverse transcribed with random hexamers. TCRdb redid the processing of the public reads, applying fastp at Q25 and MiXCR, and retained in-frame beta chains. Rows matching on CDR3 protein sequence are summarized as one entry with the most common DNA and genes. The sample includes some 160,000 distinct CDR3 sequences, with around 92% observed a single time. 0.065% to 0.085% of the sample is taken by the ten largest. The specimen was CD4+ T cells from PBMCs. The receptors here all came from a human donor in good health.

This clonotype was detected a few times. CDR3 coding DNA: TGTGCCAGCAGCTTAGCAGGGCTCACTGAAGCTTTCTTT. Its translation: CASSLAGLTEAFF. J is TRBJ1-1 and V is TRBV7-2; D is undetermined. This CDR3 comprises 13 residues. Looked up from germline, CDR1 is SGHTA and CDR2 is FQGNSA. V lost 0 bases and J 4 bases, leaving 6 bases between the germline ends.

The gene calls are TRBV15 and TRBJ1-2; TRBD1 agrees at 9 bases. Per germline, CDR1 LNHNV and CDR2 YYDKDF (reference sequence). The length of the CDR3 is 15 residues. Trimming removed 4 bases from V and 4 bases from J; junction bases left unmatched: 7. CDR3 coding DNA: TGTGCCACCAGCATGGGTCCGGGACAGGGCTATGGCTACACCTTC. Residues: CATSMGPGQGYGYTF.

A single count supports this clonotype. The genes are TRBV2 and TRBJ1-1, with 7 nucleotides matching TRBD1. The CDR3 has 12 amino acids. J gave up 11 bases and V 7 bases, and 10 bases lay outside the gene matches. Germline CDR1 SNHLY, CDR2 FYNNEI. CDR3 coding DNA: TGTGCCAGCACAAAGGAGGGGGCTGGGGCTTTCTTT. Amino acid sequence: CASTKEGAGAFF.

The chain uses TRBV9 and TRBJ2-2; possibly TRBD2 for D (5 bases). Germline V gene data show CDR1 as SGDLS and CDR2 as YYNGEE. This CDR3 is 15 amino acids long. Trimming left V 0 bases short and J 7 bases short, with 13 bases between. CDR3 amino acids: CASSVGAPRGGELFF. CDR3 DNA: TGTGCCAGCAGCGTAGGGGCCCCCCGGGGCGGGGAGCTGTTTTTT.

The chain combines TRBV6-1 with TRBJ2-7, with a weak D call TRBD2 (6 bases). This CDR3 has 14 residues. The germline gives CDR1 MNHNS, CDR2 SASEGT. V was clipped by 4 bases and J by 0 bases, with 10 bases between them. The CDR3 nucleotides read TGTGCCAGCAGTGCCGGGACTCACTCCTACGAGCAGTACTTC. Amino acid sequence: CASSAGTHSYEQYF.

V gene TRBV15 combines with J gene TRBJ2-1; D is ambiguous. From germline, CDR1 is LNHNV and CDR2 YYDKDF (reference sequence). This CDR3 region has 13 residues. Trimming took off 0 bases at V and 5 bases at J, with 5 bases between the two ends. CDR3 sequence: CATSREDHNEQFF. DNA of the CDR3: TGTGCCACCAGCAGAGAGGATCACAATGAGCAGTTCTTC.

The DNA for the CDR3 is TGTGCCAGCAGTGAACTGGAGGAAAAACTGTTTTTT. Its protein is CASSELEEKLFF. This chain uses TRBV2 with TRBJ1-4; D is ambiguous. The CDR3 has 12 residues. In germline, CDR1 is SNHLY, CDR2 FYNNEI. V was trimmed by 2 bases and J by 8 bases, leaving 6 bases between them.

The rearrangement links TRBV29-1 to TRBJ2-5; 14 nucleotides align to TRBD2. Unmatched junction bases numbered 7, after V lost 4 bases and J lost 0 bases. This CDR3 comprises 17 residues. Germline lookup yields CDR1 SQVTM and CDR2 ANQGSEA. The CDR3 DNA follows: TGCAGCGTTGGAGGGAGACTAGCGGGGGGGCACCAAGAGACCCAGTACTTC. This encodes CSVGGRLAGGHQETQYF.

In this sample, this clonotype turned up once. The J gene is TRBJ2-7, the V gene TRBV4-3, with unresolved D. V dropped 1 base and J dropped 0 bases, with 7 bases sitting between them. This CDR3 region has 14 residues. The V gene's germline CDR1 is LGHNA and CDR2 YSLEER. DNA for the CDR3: TGCGCCAGCAGCCAAGGAAGGACCTCCTACGAGCAGTACTTC. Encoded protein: CASSQGRTSYEQYF.

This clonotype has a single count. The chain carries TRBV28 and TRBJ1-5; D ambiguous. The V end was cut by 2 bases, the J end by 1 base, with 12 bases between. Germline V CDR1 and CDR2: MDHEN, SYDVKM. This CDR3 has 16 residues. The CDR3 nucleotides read TGTGCCAGCAGTTTAGGTCGGCGCGGGAGCAATCAGCCCCAGCATTTT. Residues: CASSLGRRGSNQPQHF.

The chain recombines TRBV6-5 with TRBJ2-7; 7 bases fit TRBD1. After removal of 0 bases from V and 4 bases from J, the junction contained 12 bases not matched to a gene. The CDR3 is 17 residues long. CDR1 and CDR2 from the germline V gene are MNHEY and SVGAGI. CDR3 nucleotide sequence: TGTGCCAGCAGTTACTCCTCTCGGGGACAGCTTAATTACGAGCAGTACTTC. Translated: CASSYSSRGQLNYEQYF.

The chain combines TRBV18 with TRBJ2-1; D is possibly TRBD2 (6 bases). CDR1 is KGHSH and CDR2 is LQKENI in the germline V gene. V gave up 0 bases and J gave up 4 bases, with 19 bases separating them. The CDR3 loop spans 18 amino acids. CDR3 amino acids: CASSPPMGSGGIYNEQFF. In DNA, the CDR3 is TGTGCCAGCTCACCACCGATGGGTAGCGGAGGGATTTACAATGAGCAGTTCTTC.

In DNA, the CDR3 is TGTGCCAGCAGCCCCCTTAGCGGGAGAAACACCGGGGAGCTGTTTTTT. Translation gives CASSPLSGRNTGELFF. The rearrangement links TRBV7-2 to TRBJ2-2; 9 nucleotides agree with TRBD2. Germline V gives CDR1 SGHTA, CDR2 FQGNSA. The trim removed 5 bases at V and 2 bases at J, leaving 6 bases unmatched. The CDR3 has 16 amino acids.

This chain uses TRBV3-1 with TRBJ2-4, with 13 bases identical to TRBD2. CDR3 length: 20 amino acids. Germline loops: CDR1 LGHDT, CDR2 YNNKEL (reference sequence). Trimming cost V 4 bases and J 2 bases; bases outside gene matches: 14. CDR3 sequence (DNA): TGTGCCAGCAGCCGAAGCAGGACTAGCGGGAGTATAGGAACCAAAAACATTCAGTACTTC. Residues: CASSRSRTSGSIGTKNIQYF. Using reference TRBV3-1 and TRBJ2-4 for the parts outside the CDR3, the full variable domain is DTAVSQTPKYLVTQMGNDKSIKCEQNLGHDTMYWYKQDSKKFLKIMFSYNNKELIINETVPNRFSPKSPDKAHLNLHINSLELGDSAVYFCASSRSRTSGSIGTKNIQYFGAGTRLSVL.

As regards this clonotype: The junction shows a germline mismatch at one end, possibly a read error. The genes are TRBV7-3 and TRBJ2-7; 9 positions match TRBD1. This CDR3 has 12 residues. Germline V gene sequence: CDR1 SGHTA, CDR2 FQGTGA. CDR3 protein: CASSLTDRGLNF. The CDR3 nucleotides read TGTGCCAGCAGCTTAACAGACAGGGGGTTAAACTTC.

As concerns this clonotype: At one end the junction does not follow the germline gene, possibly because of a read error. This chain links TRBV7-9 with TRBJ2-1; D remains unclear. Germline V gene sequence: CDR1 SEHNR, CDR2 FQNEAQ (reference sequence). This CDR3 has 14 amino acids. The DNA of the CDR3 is TGTGCCAGCAGCTTAGATACTTCCTTCAATGAGCAGTTCTTC. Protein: CASSLDTSFNEQFF.

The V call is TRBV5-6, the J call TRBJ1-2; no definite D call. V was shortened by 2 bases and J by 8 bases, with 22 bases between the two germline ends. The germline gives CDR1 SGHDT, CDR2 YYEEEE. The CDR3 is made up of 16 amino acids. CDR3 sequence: CASSFGTRDGVGGYTF. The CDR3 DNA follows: TGTGCCAGCAGCTTCGGAACACGGGATGGGGTCGGAGGCTACACCTTC.